This T cell receptor (beta chain) stems from a study of T cell repertoires in cytomegalovirus infection. As for the study in general: Public TCR beta signatures were indicative of both CMV infection and a matching HLA type.

General observations from the study: Within the response measured ex vivo, HLA-C-restricted CMV-specific TCR beta clonotypes were dominant.

This clonotype was observed at least ten times. The antigen remains undetermined. Using its own MiXCR run on the reads, TCRdb lists one record per CDR3 protein. The sample lists about 740,000 distinct CDR3 sequences, 35% occurring once. V was clipped by 1 base and J by 7 bases, with 11 bases between them. Per the germline V gene, CDR1 is SGHVS and CDR2 is FNYEAQ. The CDR3 totals 15 residues. The TCR originated in a human donor in good health (CMV status not recorded). Some clones in this sample may be carry-over from other donors' samples. The chain combines TRBV7-6 with TRBJ1-6; the D gene is possibly TRBD1 (5 bases). Sequencing was performed on PBMCs. The CDR3 sequence is CASSLDRGRNSPLHF. The CDR3 DNA sequence: TGTGCCAGCAGCTTAGACCGGGGGAGAAATTCACCCCTCCACTTT.